The source of this TCR beta chain is a study of T cell responses to AZD1222 COVID-19 vaccine. Regarding the study as a whole: It was only a handful of AZD1222 recipients who were seropositive at baseline. Females outnumbered males among donors, who were mostly white British; clonal diversity was possibly underestimated. Without day 14 samples, only post-peak T cell repertoires were studied.

The CDR3 runs 16 residues. Germline assignment: CDR1 SEHNR and CDR2 FQNEAQ (reference sequence). Trimming took 5 bases from V and 1 from J, leaving 15 bases between them. On this clone itself: Antigen specificity is unknown.

The method was immunoSEQ multiplex PCR; TCRdb's version includes in-frame clones alone and lacks a portion of them. The sample has 75,000 to 100,000 clones, about 88% seen once. This chain connects TRBV7-9 to TRBJ2-1; tentative D call: TRBD2 (6 bases). The specimen comprised peripheral blood, sampled on day 0 of AZD1222 vaccination. The clonotype originates from an adult in good health. The CDR3 reads CASSRPGSPSYNEQFF. As DNA, the CDR3 is TGTGCCAGCAGCCGGCCCGGGAGTCCTTCCTACAATGAGCAGTTCTTC.